This TCR beta chain was sequenced in a study of T cells after yellow fever vaccination. There are many counts of this clonotype. The antigen is unknown. Study findings and constraints: The secondary response peaked faster, at day 5 versus 15, but was weaker. CD4 and CD8 compartments shared a small share of clonotypes. Booster sampling recovered most clones from primary vaccination (about 97% CD4, 88% CD8).

In making TCR cDNA, 5'RACE template switching added a universal primer site and UMIs to it. Using its own MiXCR run on the 5' RACE reads, TCRdb lists one record per CDR3 protein. The sample shows 150,000 to 200,000 distinct CDR3 sequences, around 7% of them seen only once. This CDR3 region has 17 residues. The V and J ends lost 1 base and 3 bases, in that order; junction bases with no gene match: 9. This chain connects TRBV12-3 or TRBV12-4 to TRBJ2-7, with 10 bases aligning to TRBD1. This material consisted of CD4+ T cells sorted from PBMCs, taken about 5 days after the first yellow fever vaccination. This clonotype was sampled from a man aged 18 to 30 who received the YFV17D yellow fever vaccine. The CDR3 sequence: CASSLEGTGASNYEQYF. CDR3 in DNA: TGTGCCAGCAGTTTAGAAGGGACAGGGGCCTCTAACTACGAGCAGTACTTC.